The clone carrying this TCR beta chain came up many times. The unsorted libraries were prepared from 2 million PBMCs (stored at -80 C). Trimming took 0 bases from V and 5 from J, leaving 13 bases between them. Germline V gives CDR1 SGHRS, CDR2 YFSETQ. This CDR3 has 15 amino acids. TCRdb re-called the 5' RACE reads with MiXCR, one entry per CDR3 protein. Altogether roughly 13,000 distinct CDR3 sequences are present, under 11% being singletons, with the ten largest covering about 25%. This sample was taken from a study of neurological immune-mediated disorders. This TCR was sampled from a woman in her thirties or forties in good health. The sample consisted of PBMCs. This rearrangement joins TRBV5-1 to TRBJ2-3; D unresolved. As DNA, the CDR3 is TGCGCCAGCAGCTTGGGGCAAGGTGTGGGAGATACGCAGTATTTT. Amino acid sequence: CASSLGQGVGDTQYF.